These 14 T cell receptor beta chains were sequenced from one sample in a study of CD8+ T cells in alopecia areata. Reverse transcription of extracted RNA yielded cDNA, which provided the sequencing template. Clones were sequenced by immunoSEQ multiplex PCR, and TCRdb holds only the in-frame ones, with some missing. This sample has around 160,000 clones, with about 89% found just once. The material sequenced was CD8+ T cells sorted from blood, taken at week 0. The receptors stem from a human donor with alopecia areata.

V gene TRBV29-1 combines with J gene TRBJ2-2; D gene uncertain. The CDR3 loop spans 16 amino acids. Germline loops: CDR1 SQVTM, CDR2 ANQGSEA. The V end lost 0 bases, the J end lost 1 base, and 12 bases lay between the germline ends. The CDR3 DNA reads TGCAGCGTTGAAGATCGTGGGTCAGAGAACACCGGGGAGCTGTTTTTT. Translating gives CSVEDRGSENTGELFF.

The chain employs TRBV29-1 and TRBJ1-1, with a possible D match to TRBD1 (6 bases). CDR3 length: 14 amino acids. Trimming left V 3 bases short and J 7 bases short, with 18 bases between. The germline CDR1 and CDR2 sequences are SQVTM and ANQGSEA. CDR3 DNA: TGCAGCGTTGACGGGTGGCAGGGGCTGCGTGAAGCTTTCTTT. It yields the protein CSVDGWQGLREAFF.

The chain couples TRBV10-1 to TRBJ2-7, with 12 positions matching TRBD1. The V and J ends lost 5 bases and 6 bases, in that order; junction bases with no gene match: 2. CDR1 is WNHNN, CDR2 SYGVQD, per germline (reference sequence). The CDR3 spans 13 residues. The CDR3: CASSRDRGREQYF. The CDR3 nucleotides are TGCGCCAGCAGTCGGGACAGGGGGCGCGAGCAGTACTTC.

The count of this clone is one. The chain recombines TRBV7-3 with TRBJ2-1; D is possibly TRBD2 (5 bases). CDR1 and CDR2 (germline): SGHTA, FQGTGA. V was cut by 3 bases and J by 0 bases, with 9 bases left in between. The CDR3 extends over 15 amino acids. This chain's CDR3 is CASSFSGSSYNEQFF. In DNA, the CDR3 is TGTGCCAGCAGCTTCAGCGGCAGCTCCTACAATGAGCAGTTCTTC.

The chain combines TRBV29-1 with TRBJ2-4; D gene ambiguous. This CDR3 region has 15 residues. Per the germline V gene, CDR1 is SQVTM and CDR2 is ANQGSEA. Trimming pared 0 bases from V and 0 bases from J, leaving 9 bases between. CDR3 nucleotide sequence: TGCAGCGTTGAAGACGACTGGGTAGCCAAAAACATTCAGTACTTC. As protein: CSVEDDWVAKNIQYF.

The chain combines TRBV25-1 with TRBJ2-1, with no clear D. Trimming shortened V by 4 bases and J by 4 bases, and 2 bases separated the two germline ends. This CDR3 contains 11 residues. CDR1 is MGHDK, CDR2 SYGVNS, per germline. CDR3 region: CASSGYNEQFF. Written as DNA, the CDR3 is TGTGCCAGCAGTGGGTACAATGAGCAGTTCTTC. Filled out from reference TRBV25-1 and TRBJ2-1, the complete variable domain reads EADIYQTPRYLVIGTGKKITLECSQTMGHDKMYWYQQDPGMELHLIHYSYGVNSTEKGDLSSESTVSRIRTEHFPLTLESARPSHTSQYLCASSGYNEQFFGPGTRLTVL.

The V call is TRBV27, the J call TRBJ2-3; TRBD2 matches 12 bases. The CDR3 is 18 amino acids. Germline assignment: CDR1 MNHEY and CDR2 SMNVEV (reference sequence). J was trimmed by 1 base and V by 4 bases; bases with no gene match: 9. The CDR3 sequence: CASSSLRLAGVGTDTQYF. The DNA of the CDR3 is TGTGCCAGCAGTTCCCTCAGACTAGCGGGAGTTGGCACAGATACGCAGTATTTT.

The CDR3 region has the DNA TGTGCCAGCAGCTCCACGGACAGGGGGCTAGGCGAGCAGTACTTC. Translating it yields CASSSTDRGLGEQYF. The chain has TRBV7-9 and TRBJ2-7, with 11 bases identical to TRBD1. The V gene's germline CDR1 is SEHNR and CDR2 FQNEAQ (reference sequence). CDR3 length equals 15 residues. The V gene end was trimmed by 4 bases and the J gene end by 6 bases; junction bases not matched to a gene: 8.

The chain uses TRBV27 and TRBJ1-5, with TRBD1 as a possible D gene (6 bases). The length of the CDR3 is 13 residues. Looked up from germline, CDR1 is MNHEY and CDR2 is SMNVEV (reference sequence). V dropped 4 bases and J dropped 7 bases, with 11 bases sitting between them. The CDR3 sequence is CASSSTGLQPQHF. The CDR3 DNA is TGTGCCAGCAGTTCGACAGGATTGCAGCCCCAGCATTTT.

The table lists this clone with a few counts. This chain links TRBV5-8 with TRBJ2-1; TRBD1 agrees at 7 bases. The CDR3 sequence is 14 residues long. The J segment lost 9 bases and the V segment lost 0 bases, leaving 6 bases of the junction unmatched. Germline CDR1 is SGHTS and CDR2 is YDEGEE. CDR3 nucleotide sequence: TGTGCCAGCAGCTTGGGACAGGGTTATGGTGAGCAGTTCTTC. Protein product: CASSLGQGYGEQFF.

This chain uses TRBV5-1 with TRBJ2-2; 10 bases align to TRBD1. Germline CDR1 and CDR2: SGHRS and YFSETQ. J was trimmed by 1 base and V by 3 bases; bases with no gene match: 3. The CDR3 is 16 residues long. The CDR3 DNA follows: TGCGCCAGCAGCTCGGGACAGGGGCTGAACACCGGGGAGCTGTTTTTT. It codes for CASSSGQGLNTGELFF.

The CDR3 DNA follows: TGCGCCAGCAGCCCCCCGGGGAGCGAGCAGTACTTC. The encoded protein is CASSPPGSEQYF. V is TRBV4-1 and J is TRBJ2-7; possible D gene TRBD2, 5 bases. The germline V gene encodes CDR1 MGHRA and CDR2 YSYEKL. V lost 4 bases to trimming and J lost 6 bases, with 10 bases between them. This CDR3 is 12 amino acids long.

The chain couples TRBV7-9 to TRBJ2-7; D remains ambiguous. This CDR3 region has 11 residues. Trimming removed 8 bases at V and 7 bases at J, with 12 bases between. CDR1 is SEHNR, CDR2 FQNEAQ, per germline (reference sequence). The CDR3 loop is CASSLIGEQYF. The DNA of the CDR3 is TGTGCCAGCTCCCTTATTGGGGAGCAGTACTTC.

The rearrangement uses TRBV5-4 and TRBJ1-1; D is undetermined. This CDR3 contains 13 residues. V dropped 9 bases and J dropped 6 bases, with 18 bases sitting between them. In germline, CDR1 is SGHNT, CDR2 YYREEE (reference sequence). CDR3: CATKDGLPAEAFF. The CDR3 region has the DNA TGTGCCACCAAGGACGGTTTACCGGCTGAAGCTTTCTTT.